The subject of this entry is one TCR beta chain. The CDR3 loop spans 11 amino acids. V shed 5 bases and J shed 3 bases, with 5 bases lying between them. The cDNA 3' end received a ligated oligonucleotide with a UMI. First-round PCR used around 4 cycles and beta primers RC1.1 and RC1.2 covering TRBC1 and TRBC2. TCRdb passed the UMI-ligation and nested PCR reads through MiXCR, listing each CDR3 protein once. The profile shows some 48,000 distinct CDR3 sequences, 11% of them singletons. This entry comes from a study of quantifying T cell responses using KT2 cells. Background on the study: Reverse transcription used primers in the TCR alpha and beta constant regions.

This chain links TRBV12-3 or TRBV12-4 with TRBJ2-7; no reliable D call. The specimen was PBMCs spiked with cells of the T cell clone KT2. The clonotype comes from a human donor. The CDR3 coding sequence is TGTGCCAGCAGTCTATACTACGAGCAGTACTTC. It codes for CASSLYYEQYF.